These 12 T cell receptor beta chains came from one sample sequenced in a study of shared clonotypes between healthy human individuals. Assay: immunoSEQ multiplex PCR; the TCRdb copy retains only in-frame clones and omits some. The data contain approximately 2,000,000 clones, roughly 92% of them singletons. Sequencing input: naive CD4+ T cells from PBMCs. Subset of the sample: CD45RA+ positively selected. All receptors derive from a man aged 18 to 29 in good health. Some clones in this sample may be carry-over from other donors' samples.

The V call is TRBV29-1, the J call TRBJ2-2; D possibly corresponds to TRBD1 (5 bases). Germline loops: CDR1 SQVTM, CDR2 ANQGSEA. This CDR3 comprises 14 residues. The V end lost 4 bases, the J end lost 0 bases, and 9 bases lay between the germline ends. The CDR3 reads CSVGDSANTGELFF. CDR3 sequence (DNA): TGCAGCGTTGGTGACAGCGCGAACACCGGGGAGCTGTTTTTT.

J is TRBJ1-1 and V is TRBV7-2; D gene unclear. V was pared by 6 bases and J by 4 bases, with 12 bases between. Germline assignment: CDR1 SGHTA and CDR2 FQGNSA. The CDR3 extends over 13 amino acids. The CDR3: CASSLGGITEAFF. In nucleotides, the CDR3 is TGTGCCAGCAGTCTGGGAGGGATCACTGAAGCTTTCTTT.

The V and J genes are TRBV10-1 and TRBJ1-2; TRBD1 matches 9 bases. Germline V gene lookup returns CDR1 WNHNN and CDR2 SYGVQD (reference sequence). V lost 4 bases to trimming and J lost 7 bases; unmatched junction nucleotides: 7. The CDR3 has 14 amino acids. CDR3 sequence: CASSGNSGQGGYTF. CDR3 sequence (DNA): TGCGCCAGCAGTGGGAACTCGGGACAGGGTGGCTACACCTTC.

This chain uses TRBV12-5 with TRBJ2-3, with 9 bases matching TRBD1. V lost 3 bases to trimming and J lost 1 base; unmatched junction nucleotides: 17. The CDR3 length is 20 residues. Germline loops: CDR1 LGHNT, CDR2 FRNRAP. CDR3 nucleotide sequence: TGTGCTAGTGGTTTCGGAGGTGGGACAGGGCGGGGACCCGGCACAGATACGCAGTATTTT. It is translated as CASGFGGGTGRGPGTDTQYF.

The chain has TRBV7-2 and TRBJ2-7; 7 positions match TRBD2. Germline-derived CDR1 and CDR2 are SGHTA and FQGNSA. There are 15 residues in the CDR3. V lost 5 bases to trimming and J lost 5 bases; unmatched junction nucleotides: 12. CDR3 in amino acids: CASSGRGLHSDEQYF. The DNA for the CDR3 is TGTGCCAGCAGCGGTCGGGGACTACACAGTGACGAGCAGTACTTC.

The CDR3 loop is CASSLLRANYGYTF. CDR3 nucleotides: TGTGCCAGCAGCTTACTGCGGGCTAACTATGGCTACACCTTC. The rearrangement uses TRBV5-4 and TRBJ1-2; D is unclear. The V and J ends lost 2 bases and 0 bases respectively, with 8 bases between them. Germline V gene data show CDR1 as SGHNT and CDR2 as YYREEE (reference sequence). This CDR3 spans 14 amino acids.

The J gene is TRBJ2-7, the V gene TRBV7-9; no definite D call. CDR3 length equals 13 residues. Deletions cut 5 bases from V and 4 bases from J, with 12 bases between. The germline V gene has CDR1 SEHNR and CDR2 FQNEAQ (reference sequence). As DNA, the CDR3 is TGTGCCAGCAGCCCAGAGGATCGATACGAGCAGTACTTC. It specifies CASSPEDRYEQYF.

V and J are TRBV7-2 and TRBJ2-7; 12 nucleotides match TRBD2. Germline V gene lookup returns CDR1 SGHTA and CDR2 FQGNSA. The CDR3 contains 16 residues. Trimming removed 5 bases from V and 2 bases from J; junction bases left unmatched: 7. The CDR3: CASSITSGRLTYEQYF. The CDR3 coding sequence is TGTGCCAGCAGCATTACTAGCGGGAGGCTAACCTACGAGCAGTACTTC.

The chain recombines TRBV5-1 with TRBJ1-4; possible D gene TRBD1, 6 bases. Germline CDR1 and CDR2: SGHRS and YFSETQ. This CDR3 has 15 amino acids. The ends were cut back, 6 bases at V and 0 bases at J, with 12 bases in the middle. CDR3 sequence (DNA): TGCGCCAGCACCCTAGGGGGGGCAACTAATGAAAAACTGTTTTTT. It yields the protein CASTLGGATNEKLFF.

The chain combines TRBV7-2 with TRBJ2-3, with unresolved D. V lost 0 bases to trimming and J lost 0 bases, with 13 bases between them. Germline values: CDR1 SGHTA, CDR2 FQGNSA. The CDR3 runs to 17 residues. CDR3 amino acids: CASSLAGISSSTDTQYF. CDR3 coding DNA: TGTGCCAGCAGCTTAGCGGGCATTTCGTCCAGCACAGATACGCAGTATTTT.

J is TRBJ2-5 and V is TRBV7-3; D possibly corresponds to TRBD2 (5 bases). The CDR3 covers 16 residues. V was pared by 2 bases and J by 5 bases, with 18 bases between. The germline V gene has CDR1 SGHTA and CDR2 FQGTGA. The CDR3 DNA reads as TGTGCCAGCAGCTTATTGCCGCGGGTGGAAGGGGAGACCCAGTACTTC. Residues: CASSLLPRVEGETQYF.

This clone was picked up one time. The chain combines TRBV6-6 with TRBJ2-5; TRBD1 matches 10 bases. Judging by the DNA end, TRBJ2-7 fits better; the J call may be wrong. Germline values: CDR1 MNHNY, CDR2 SVGAGI (reference sequence). The CDR3 has 15 amino acids. The CDR3 region has the DNA TGTGCCAGCACCCAACCGGGACAGGGGTCCTACGAGCAGTACTTC. Its translation is CASTQPGQGSYEQYF.